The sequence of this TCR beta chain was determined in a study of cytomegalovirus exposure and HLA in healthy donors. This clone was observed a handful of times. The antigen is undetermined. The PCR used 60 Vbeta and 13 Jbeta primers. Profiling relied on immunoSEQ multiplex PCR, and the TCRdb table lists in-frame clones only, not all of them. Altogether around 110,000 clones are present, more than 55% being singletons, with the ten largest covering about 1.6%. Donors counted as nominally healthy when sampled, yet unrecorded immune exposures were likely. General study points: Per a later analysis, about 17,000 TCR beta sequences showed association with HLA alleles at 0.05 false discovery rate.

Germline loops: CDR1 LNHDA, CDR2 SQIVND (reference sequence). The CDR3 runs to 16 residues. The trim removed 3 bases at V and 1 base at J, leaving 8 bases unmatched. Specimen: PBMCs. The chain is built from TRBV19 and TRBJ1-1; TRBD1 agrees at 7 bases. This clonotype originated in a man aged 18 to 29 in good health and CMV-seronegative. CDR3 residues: CASSMRWGTANTEAFF. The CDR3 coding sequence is TGTGCCAGTAGTATGAGATGGGGGACAGCGAACACTGAAGCTTTCTTT.